The sequence of this T cell receptor beta chain was determined in a study of blood T cell repertoires in COVID-19. The CDR3 has 15 amino acids. CDR1 and CDR2 (germline): MNHEY, SVGAGI. V was shortened by 5 bases and J by 6 bases, with 17 bases between the two germline ends. Method: immunoSEQ multiplex PCR; TCRdb's copy keeps in-frame clones and lacks some. This table has roughly 200,000 clones, around 80% appearing once. Sequenced sample: peripheral blood. The clonotype comes from a woman of 80 years or more with COVID-19, enrolled during active disease. The rearrangement links TRBV6-5 to TRBJ1-5; unclear D gene. The CDR3 DNA reads as TGTGCCAGCAGTCCCCGGAGGGCTCCGGGTCAGCCCCAGCATTTT. This gives the protein CASSPRRAPGQPQHF.